The clone carrying this T cell receptor beta chain showed up just a few times. What it recognizes is unknown. This entry comes from a study of response to subunit inactivated influenza vaccine. TCRdb ran MiXCR on the RT-PCR reads and lists one entry per CDR3 protein. The sample holds around 580,000 distinct CDR3 sequences, 14% seen once. Study-level findings and limits: The authors put forward the suggestion that each seasonal influenza vaccination may bring in only a limited number of new T cells.

Trimming pared 2 bases from V and 6 bases from J, leaving 7 bases between. The CDR3 runs to 12 residues. This TCR was sampled from a man aged 50 to 59 who received an inactivated influenza vaccine. Source: PBMCs from blood, taken 12 days after vaccination. The chain uses TRBV12-3 or TRBV12-4 and TRBJ1-2; unclear D gene. Here the CDR3 DNA reads TGTGCCAGCAGTTTACAGGTCCATGGCTACACCTTC. Translation: CASSLQVHGYTF.